Following are 10 T cell receptor beta chains from one sample sequenced in a study of long-term antiretroviral therapy in people with HIV (dated by TCRdb to the early 2020s). The immunoSEQ hsTCRB v3.0 assay was used at survey level resolution for TRB variable region sequencing. TCRdb holds this immuneACCESS table with in-frame rearrangements only. Some clones are missing; in checked studies, unresolved V genes explain under half, and the rest has no known cause. In this sample the table shows 30,000 to 50,000 clones, 85% to 90% of which occur a single time. Of the sample, 4% is held by the ten largest clones. Sequencing was performed on unsorted PBMCs, taken 1.2 years after starting antiretroviral therapy. The receptors originated from a woman in her 50s with HIV.

This clone has more than one count but fewer than ten. The chain has TRBV15 and TRBJ1-6, with 7 nucleotides matching TRBD1. In germline, CDR1 is LNHNV, CDR2 YYDKDF (reference sequence). The CDR3 is made up of 16 amino acids. V dropped 1 base and J dropped 10; count of bases not matched to a gene: 10. CDR3 nucleotide sequence: TGTGCCACCAGCAGAGCAGGGGACAGTGGTACATCACCCCTCCACTTT. As protein: CATSRAGDSGTSPLHF.

This chain uses TRBV2 with TRBJ2-7, with 8 bases fitting TRBD2. V dropped 7 bases and J dropped 1; count of bases not matched to a gene: 3. This CDR3 region has 13 residues. Germline V gene sequence: CDR1 SNHLY, CDR2 FYNNEI. The CDR3 reads CASTGLGSYEQYF. DNA for the CDR3: TGTGCCAGCACGGGACTAGGTTCCTACGAGCAGTACTTC. Full variable domain (rest looked up from reference TRBV2 and TRBJ2-7): EPEVTQTPSHQVTQMGQEVILRCVPISNHLYFYWYRQILGQKVEFLVSFYNNEISEKSEIFDDQFSVERPDGSNFTLKIRSTKLEDSAMYFCASTGLGSYEQYFGPGTRLTVT.

The chain combines TRBV29-1 with TRBJ1-5; tentative D call: TRBD1 (5 bases). The CDR3 has 13 amino acids. Looked up from germline, CDR1 is SQVTM and CDR2 is ANQGSEA. The germline V and J ends were trimmed by 6 bases and 3 bases, with 12 bases remaining between them. CDR3 nucleotides: TGCAGCGTCCTCGGGGACCTCAATCAGCCCCAGCATTTT. It specifies CSVLGDLNQPQHF.

This sequence joins TRBV2 and TRBJ2-7; 7 nucleotides align to TRBD1. The CDR3 sequence is 15 residues long. CDR1 SNHLY and CDR2 FYNNEI come from the germline V gene. J lost 3 bases, V lost 4 bases, and 9 bases had no gene match. CDR3 amino acids: CASSGPGGIFYEQYF. CDR3 bases: TGTGCCAGCAGTGGCCCAGGGGGAATTTTCTACGAGCAGTACTTC.

The chain uses TRBV30 and TRBJ2-7; TRBD1 aligns across 10 bases. CDR3 length equals 16 residues. Germline V gene lookup returns CDR1 GTSNPN and CDR2 SVGIG (reference sequence). Trimming removed 3 bases from V and 4 bases from J; junction bases left unmatched: 12. The CDR3 region has the DNA TGTGCCTGGAGCTCCCCCCGGACAGGGGGGCAATACGAGCAGTACTTC. Translating gives CAWSSPRTGGQYEQYF.

V is TRBV18 and J is TRBJ2-3, with D possibly being TRBD2 (6 bases). Germline V lookup: CDR1 KGHSH, CDR2 LQKENI. This CDR3 is built from 14 residues. Deletions cut 5 bases from V and 2 bases from J, with 11 bases between. In DNA, the CDR3 is TGTGCCAGCTCAAGGGACTCATACACAGATACGCAGTATTTT. Protein: CASSRDSYTDTQYF.

The rearrangement joins TRBV29-1 to TRBJ2-3; no clear D. The germline V gene encodes CDR1 SQVTM and CDR2 ANQGSEA. The CDR3 covers 12 residues. Trimming pared 6 bases from V and 4 bases from J, leaving 11 bases between. The CDR3 loop is CSVATDADTQYF. The DNA for the CDR3 is TGCAGCGTCGCCACGGACGCAGATACGCAGTATTTT.

V is TRBV11-3 and J is TRBJ2-5, with TRBD2 matching 14 bases. The CDR3 totals 16 residues. Trimming took 5 bases from V and 1 from J; bases not matched to a gene: 3. Germline loops: CDR1 SGHNT, CDR2 YENEEA. CDR3 DNA: TGTGCCAGCAGCCCGGGACTAGCGGGGGCCCAAGAGACCCAGTACTTC. It yields the protein CASSPGLAGAQETQYF.

The V and J genes are TRBV28 and TRBJ2-7, with 9 bases aligning to TRBD2. The CDR3 sequence is 16 residues long. The germline V gene encodes CDR1 MDHEN and CDR2 SYDVKM. V shed 6 bases and J 2 bases; nucleotides not matched to a gene: 11. The DNA of the CDR3 is TGTGCCAGCAGCCTTACTCTAGCGGGGCTCACCTACGAGCAGTACTTC. As protein: CASSLTLAGLTYEQYF.

This clone was recorded a few times. The J gene is TRBJ1-6, the V gene TRBV5-4; D is possibly TRBD1 (5 bases). The CDR3 is 14 amino acids. The germline V gene has CDR1 SGHNT and CDR2 YYREEE (reference sequence). Trimming took 3 bases from V and 14 from J, leaving 18 bases between them. The CDR3 loop is CASSWRTLERTLHF. The CDR3 nucleotides read TGTGCCAGCAGCTGGCGGACACTAGAGAGGACCCTCCACTTT.